A selection of T cell receptor beta chains follows, all from one sample in a study of PD-1 blockade in mismatch repair-deficient tumors. Using immunoSEQ multiplex PCR, the repertoire was profiled, and TCRdb retains in-frame clones only, with some absent. The sample records roughly 49,000 clones, approximately 80% being singletons. The sample in question was PBMCs, obtained before pembrolizumab treatment. The receptors were sampled from an adult with mismatch repair-deficient cancer. The CDR3 runs from the conserved cysteine through the conserved F or W. A D gene is named only where the DNA matches it firmly. A row's size may be missing; if present it is once, few, many or a size class.

V gene	D gene	clone size	CDR3 length	J gene	CDR3 protein	CDR3 DNA
TRBV29-1	.	once	15	TRBJ2-1	CSVDLPGLGYNEQFF	TGCAGCGTTGATCTTCCGGGACTGGGGTACAATGAGCAGTTCTTC
TRBV2	TRBD2	.	15	TRBJ2-7	CASSLQREGGYEQYF	TGTGCCAGCAGTCTCCAAAGGGAGGGAGGCTACGAGCAGTACTTC
TRBV28	.	.	12	TRBJ2-7	CASTSGGREQYF	TGTGCCAGCACATCTGGAGGAAGGGAGCAGTACTTC
TRBV10-1	TRBD2	.	16	TRBJ2-1	CASSDTGTSGYNEQFF	TGCGCCAGCAGTGACACCGGGACTAGCGGTTACAATGAGCAGTTCTTC
TRBV30	.	.	15	TRBJ2-3	CAWSGGATSTDTQYF	TGTGCCTGGAGTGGCGGGGCGACCAGCACAGATACGCAGTATTTT
TRBV11-3	.	.	14	TRBJ1-2	CASSLGKENYGYTF	TGTGCCAGCAGCCTAGGGAAAGAGAACTATGGCTACACCTTC
TRBV5-1	TRBD1	.	15	TRBJ1-1	CASSESGTGMTEAFF	TGCGCCAGCAGCGAATCCGGGACAGGGATGACTGAAGCTTTCTTT
TRBV7-9	TRBD2	.	15	TRBJ2-1	CASSFLAGEINEQFF	TGTGCCAGCAGCTTCCTAGCGGGAGAGATCAATGAGCAGTTCTTC
TRBV18	TRBD1	.	15	TRBJ2-7	CASSPSDRVGHEQYF	TGTGCCAGCTCACCATCCGACAGGGTAGGCCACGAGCAGTACTTC
TRBV5-1	.	.	17	TRBJ2-6	CASSTRAQDSGANVLTF	TGCGCCAGCAGTACTCGGGCACAGGACTCTGGGGCCAACGTCCTGACTTTC
TRBV9	.	.	15	TRBJ2-1	CASSTRDISYNEQFF	TGTGCCAGCAGCACTCGGGACATCTCCTACAATGAGCAGTTCTTC
TRBV7-9	.	.	15	TRBJ2-7	CASSRLGQEGDEQYF	TGTGCCAGCAGCAGGCTCGGACAGGAGGGGGACGAGCAGTACTTC
TRBV7-9	.	few	14	TRBJ1-4	CASSFWTANEKLFF	TGTGCCAGCAGCTTCTGGACAGCTAATGAAAAACTGTTTTTT
TRBV10-3	TRBD1	.	18	TRBJ2-5	CAIAPGQGVGGSFETQYF	TGTGCCATCGCCCCGGGACAGGGAGTAGGCGGGTCGTTTGAGACCCAGTACTTC
TRBV15	.	.	16	TRBJ2-1	CATSRDGSRGYNEQFF	TGTGCCACCAGCAGAGATGGGTCGAGGGGTTACAATGAGCAGTTCTTC
TRBV4-1	TRBD1	.	15	TRBJ2-2	CASSLRTGNTGELFF	TGCGCCAGCAGCCTACGGACAGGAAACACCGGGGAGCTGTTTTTT
TRBV10-3	.	.	15	TRBJ1-2	CAISALIESNYGYTF	TGTGCCATCAGTGCTTTAATCGAGTCAAACTATGGCTACACCTTC
TRBV7-2	.	.	14	TRBJ1-1	CASSLAGAETEAFF	TGTGCCAGCAGCTTAGCGGGGGCGGAGACTGAAGCTTTCTTT
TRBV29-1	.	.	13	TRBJ1-2	CSVERQNNYGYTF	TGCAGCGTTGAGCGACAGAATAACTATGGCTACACCTTC
TRBV19	TRBD1	.	18	TRBJ2-2	CASSLRTGRATGPGELFF	TGTGCCAGTAGTCTCAGGACAGGGCGCGCGACAGGTCCCGGGGAGCTGTTTTTT
TRBV6-5	TRBD1	.	16	TRBJ2-5	CASSYSRGRGQETQYF	TGTGCCAGCAGTTACAGCAGGGGGCGAGGTCAAGAGACCCAGTACTTC
TRBV18	.	few	18	TRBJ1-5	CASSPQRREPASNQPQHF	TGTGCCAGCTCACCACAAAGACGGGAGCCGGCGAGCAATCAGCCCCAGCATTTT
TRBV5-1	.	.	14	TRBJ2-3	CASSLGEGADTQYF	TGCGCCAGCAGCTTGGGTGAAGGAGCAGATACGCAGTATTTT
TRBV6-6	TRBD2	.	12	TRBJ2-7	CASHSGGYEQYF	TGTGCCAGCCATAGCGGGGGCTACGAGCAGTACTTC
TRBV19	.	.	13	TRBJ1-2	CASSHQSNYGYTF	TGTGCCAGTAGCCACCAGAGTAACTATGGCTACACCTTC
TRBV29-1	TRBD1	.	14	TRBJ2-3	CSSRTGEGTDTQYF	TGCAGCTCCCGGACAGGGGAGGGTACAGATACGCAGTATTTT
TRBV11-3	TRBD1	.	16	TRBJ2-2	CASAPGQGANTGELFF	TGTGCCAGCGCCCCCGGACAGGGGGCGAACACCGGGGAGCTGTTTTTT
TRBV11-1	.	.	15	TRBJ2-3	CASSFPAAGTDTQYF	TGTGCCAGCAGCTTCCCAGCGGCAGGCACAGATACGCAGTATTTT
TRBV7-2	.	.	14	TRBJ2-3	CASRDIHYTDTQYF	TGTGCCAGCCGGGACATACATTACACAGATACGCAGTATTTT
TRBV20-1	TRBD2	few	11	TRBJ2-5	CSPAGGETQYF	TGCAGTCCTGCGGGGGGCGAGACCCAGTACTTC
TRBV18	.	.	14	TRBJ1-3	CASSPGDSGNTIYF	TGTGCCAGCTCACCGGGGGACTCTGGAAACACCATATATTTT
TRBV7-3	.	.	20	TRBJ1-1	CASSLTLVSVPGPSPLNAFF	TGTGCCAGCAGCTTAACGTTAGTCTCGGTCCCCGGGCCCTCACCCTTGAATGCTTTCTTT
TRBV15	TRBD2	.	15	TRBJ2-7	CATSRVRAGVTEQYF	TGTGCCACCAGCAGAGTTCGAGCGGGAGTTACCGAGCAGTACTTC
TRBV7-2	.	.	14	TRBJ2-1	CASSLDSGKNEQFF	TGTGCCAGCAGCTTAGATTCCGGGAAGAATGAGCAGTTCTTC
TRBV7-9	TRBD1	few	15	TRBJ1-4	CASSLDRDRDEKLFF	TGTGCCAGCAGCTTAGACCGGGACAGGGATGAAAAACTGTTTTTT
TRBV10-3	.	.	15	TRBJ1-5	CAISETSQTNQPQHF	TGTGCCATCAGTGAGACCTCCCAAACTAATCAGCCCCAGCATTTT
TRBV30	.	.	14	TRBJ2-2	CAWSVESYTGELFF	TGTGCCTGGAGTGTAGAAAGCTACACCGGGGAGCTGTTTTTT
TRBV30	.	.	14	TRBJ2-1	CAWSGTVAYNEQFF	TGTGCCTGGAGTGGAACTGTGGCCTACAATGAGCAGTTCTTC
TRBV27	TRBD1	.	17	TRBJ2-1	CASRGQYGDRLRNEQFF	TGTGCCAGCCGGGGACAATATGGGGACAGGCTGAGGAATGAGCAGTTCTTC
TRBV9	.	.	15	TRBJ2-7	CASSVGNRVVYEQYF	TGTGCCAGCAGCGTCGGTAATCGGGTCGTCTACGAGCAGTACTTC
TRBV6-6	.	.	13	TRBJ1-1	CAGKGRGDPRAFF	TGTGCCGGCAAGGGGAGGGGGGATCCGAGGGCTTTCTTT
TRBV15	.	.	14	TRBJ1-1	CATSRGGMNTEAFF	TGTGCCACCAGCAGAGGGGGCATGAACACTGAAGCTTTCTTT
TRBV5-1	.	once	13	TRBJ1-5	CASSLEVNQPQHF	TGCGCCAGCAGCTTGGAGGTTAATCAGCCCCAGCATTTT
TRBV5-1	.	once	15	TRBJ2-3	CASSLTGPGTDTQYF	TGCGCCAGCAGCTTGACCGGGCCAGGCACAGATACGCAGTATTTT
TRBV5-6	TRBD2	.	15	TRBJ2-2	CASSFAGGPDGELFF	TGTGCCAGCAGCTTCGCGGGAGGGCCGGACGGGGAGCTGTTTTTT
TRBV2	.	.	11	TRBJ1-2	CASSELYGYTF	TGTGCCAGCAGTGAACTCTATGGCTACACCTTC
TRBV7-2	.	.	14	TRBJ1-4	CASSLSRGGEKLFF	TGTGCCAGCAGCTTAAGCAGGGGAGGCGAAAAACTGTTTTTT
TRBV7-9	TRBD1	.	14	TRBJ1-4	CASSPGGTVEKLFF	TGTGCCAGCAGCCCAGGGGGGACAGTGGAAAAACTGTTTTTT
TRBV29-1	TRBD2	.	17	TRBJ2-1	CSVEMVTSGKSTGEQFF	TGCAGCGTTGAAATGGTTACTAGCGGGAAGAGTACTGGTGAGCAGTTCTTC
TRBV30	TRBD1	few	11	TRBJ1-5	CAWSSGTGRHF	TGTGCCTGGAGTTCCGGGACAGGACGTCATTTT
TRBV27	.	.	14	TRBJ2-3	CASSLSAGTDTQYF	TGTGCCAGCAGTTTATCGGCTGGTACAGATACGCAGTATTTT
TRBV6-5	TRBD2	.	15	TRBJ2-7	CASSSQIAGGYEQYF	TGTGCCAGCAGTTCCCAAATAGCGGGAGGGTACGAGCAGTACTTC